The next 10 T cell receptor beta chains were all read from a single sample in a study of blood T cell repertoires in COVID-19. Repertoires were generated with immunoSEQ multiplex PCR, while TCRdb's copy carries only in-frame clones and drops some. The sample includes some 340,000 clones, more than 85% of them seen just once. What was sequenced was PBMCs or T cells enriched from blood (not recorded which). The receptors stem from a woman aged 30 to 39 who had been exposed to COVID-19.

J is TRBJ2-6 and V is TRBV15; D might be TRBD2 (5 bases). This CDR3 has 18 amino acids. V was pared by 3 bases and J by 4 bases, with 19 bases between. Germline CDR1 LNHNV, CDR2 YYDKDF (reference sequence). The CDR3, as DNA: TGTGCCACCAGCAGCGCCGGGAAAGCGCTGGGCGGGGCCAACGTCCTGACTTTC. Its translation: CATSSAGKALGGANVLTF. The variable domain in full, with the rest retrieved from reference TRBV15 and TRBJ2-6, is DAMVIQNPRYQVTQFGKPVTLSCSQTLNHNVMYWYQQKSSQAPKLLFHYYDKDFNNEADTPDNFQSRRPNTSFCFLDIRSPGLGDTAMYLCATSSAGKALGGANVLTFGAGSRLTVL.

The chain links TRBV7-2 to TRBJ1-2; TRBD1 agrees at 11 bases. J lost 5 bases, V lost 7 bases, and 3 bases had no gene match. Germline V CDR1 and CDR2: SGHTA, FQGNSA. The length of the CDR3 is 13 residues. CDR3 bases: TGTGCCAGCACCGGGACAGGGGGGTATGGCTACACCTTC. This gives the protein CASTGTGGYGYTF. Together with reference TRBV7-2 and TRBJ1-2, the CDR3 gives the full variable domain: GAGVSQSPSNKVTEKGKDVELRCDPISGHTALYWYRQSLGQGLEFLIYFQGNSAPDKSGLPSDRFSAERTGGSVSTLTIQRTQQEDSAVYLCASTGTGGYGYTFGSGTRLTVV.

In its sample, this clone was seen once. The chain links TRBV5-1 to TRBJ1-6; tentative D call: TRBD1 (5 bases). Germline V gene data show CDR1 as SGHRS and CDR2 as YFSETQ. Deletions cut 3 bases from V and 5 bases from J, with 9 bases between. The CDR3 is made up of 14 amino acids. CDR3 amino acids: CASSWGSDNSPLHF. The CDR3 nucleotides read TGCGCCAGCAGCTGGGGCAGTGATAATTCACCCCTCCACTTT.

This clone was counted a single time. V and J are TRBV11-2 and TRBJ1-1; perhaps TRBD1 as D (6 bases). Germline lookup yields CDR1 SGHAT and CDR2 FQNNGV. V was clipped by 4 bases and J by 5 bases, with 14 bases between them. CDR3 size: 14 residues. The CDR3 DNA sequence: TGTGCCAGCAGCTCATCAGGGGCCGGAACTGAAGCTTTCTTT. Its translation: CASSSSGAGTEAFF.

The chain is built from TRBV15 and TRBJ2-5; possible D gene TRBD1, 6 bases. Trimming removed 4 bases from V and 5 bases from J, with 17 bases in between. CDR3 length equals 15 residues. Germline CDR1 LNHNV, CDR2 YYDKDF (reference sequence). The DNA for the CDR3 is TGTGCCACCAGCATCCTTACAGGGACCGGGGAGACCCAGTACTTC. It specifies CATSILTGTGETQYF.

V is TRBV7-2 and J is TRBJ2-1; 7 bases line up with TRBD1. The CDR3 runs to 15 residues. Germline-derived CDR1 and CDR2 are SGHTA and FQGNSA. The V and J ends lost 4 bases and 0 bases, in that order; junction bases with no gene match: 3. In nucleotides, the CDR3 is TGTGCCAGCAGCTCACAGGGGAGCTCCTACAATGAGCAGTTCTTC. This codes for CASSSQGSSYNEQFF.

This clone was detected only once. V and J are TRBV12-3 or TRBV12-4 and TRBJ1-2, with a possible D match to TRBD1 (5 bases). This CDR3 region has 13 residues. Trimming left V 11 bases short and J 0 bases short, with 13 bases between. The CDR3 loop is CAVRRGSNYGYTF. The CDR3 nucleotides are TGTGCCGTAAGGCGGGGGTCTAACTATGGCTACACCTTC.

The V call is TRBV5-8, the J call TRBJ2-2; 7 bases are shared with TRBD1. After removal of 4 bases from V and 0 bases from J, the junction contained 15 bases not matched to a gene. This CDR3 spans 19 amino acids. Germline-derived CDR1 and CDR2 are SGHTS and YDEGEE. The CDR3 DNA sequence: TGTGCCAGCAGCGCCGTCTTGAGGGGGCTGGATTCGAACACCGGGGAGCTGTTTTTT. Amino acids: CASSAVLRGLDSNTGELFF.

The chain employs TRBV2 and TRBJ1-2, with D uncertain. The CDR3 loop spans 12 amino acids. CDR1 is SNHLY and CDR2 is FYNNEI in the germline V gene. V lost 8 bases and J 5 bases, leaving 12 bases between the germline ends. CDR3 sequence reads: CASGRRPYGYTF. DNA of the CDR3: TGTGCCAGCGGAAGGCGGCCATATGGCTACACCTTC.

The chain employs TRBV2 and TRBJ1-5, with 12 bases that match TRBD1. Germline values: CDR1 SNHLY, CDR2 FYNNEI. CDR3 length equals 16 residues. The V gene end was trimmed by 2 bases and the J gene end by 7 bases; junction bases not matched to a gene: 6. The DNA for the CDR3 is TGTGCCAGCAGTGAACTGGGACAGGGGGCCGGCCAGCCCCAGCATTTT. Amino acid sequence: CASSELGQGAGQPQHF.